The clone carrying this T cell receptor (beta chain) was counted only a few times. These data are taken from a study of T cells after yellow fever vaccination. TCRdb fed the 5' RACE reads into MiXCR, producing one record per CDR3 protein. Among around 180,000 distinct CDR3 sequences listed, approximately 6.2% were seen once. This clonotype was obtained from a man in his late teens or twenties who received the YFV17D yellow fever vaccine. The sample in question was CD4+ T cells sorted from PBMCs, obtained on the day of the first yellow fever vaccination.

The CDR3 nucleotides are TGTGCCAGCAGCTTTGGCACGGCTAAGAATGAGCAGTTCTTC. Encoded protein: CASSFGTAKNEQFF. This rearrangement joins TRBV5-4 to TRBJ2-1; D is unresolved. The germline V gene encodes CDR1 SGHNT and CDR2 YYREEE (reference sequence). CDR3 length equals 14 residues. V dropped 2 bases and J dropped 7 bases, with 13 bases sitting between them.